These 12 T cell receptor beta chains came from one sample sequenced in a study of OX40 agonist ivuxolimab in advanced cancers. TCRdb's copy holds only in-frame clones and misses some; the assay was immunoSEQ multiplex PCR. The sample contains about 25,000 clones, approximately 86% of which appear only once. The sequencing here drew on CD4+ or CD8+ T cells sorted from blood, taken in a trial of the OX40 agonist ivuxolimab. The origin of the receptors is an adult with an advanced solid tumor such as melanoma, head and neck, liver or kidney cancer.

This chain joins TRBV15 and TRBJ2-5; a possible D gene is TRBD1 (6 bases). V lost 3 bases to trimming and J lost 5 bases, with 10 bases between them. The CDR3 totals 13 residues. Germline V gene sequence: CDR1 LNHNV, CDR2 YYDKDF (reference sequence). This chain's CDR3 is CATSSTQGETQYF. The CDR3 region has the DNA TGTGCCACCAGCAGCACGCAGGGGGAGACCCAGTACTTC.

The rearrangement uses TRBV19 and TRBJ2-7, with D tentatively TRBD2 (6 bases). The V end lost 10 bases, the J end lost 2 bases, and 15 bases lay between the germline ends. Looked up from germline, CDR1 is LNHDA and CDR2 is SQIVND (reference sequence). This CDR3 region has 13 residues. The chain's CDR3 is CATGGDGTYEQYF. CDR3 DNA sequence: TGTGCCACCGGCGGGGACGGGACCTACGAGCAGTACTTC.

The chain couples TRBV27 to TRBJ2-1; 8 bases match TRBD2. V shed 4 bases and J 7 bases; nucleotides not matched to a gene: 9. CDR3 size: 15 residues. Germline V gene data show CDR1 as MNHEY and CDR2 as SMNVEV (reference sequence). CDR3 region: CASSWTGGAGNEQFF. CDR3 sequence (DNA): TGTGCCAGCAGTTGGACCGGGGGGGCGGGGAATGAGCAGTTCTTC.

Note on this clone: At one boundary the junction diverges from the germline segment, which might be a read error. Other nucleotide sequences in the sample specify the same CDR3. The chain recombines TRBV4-1 with TRBJ2-5; TRBD1 or TRBD2 may be the D gene (5 bases each). Germline-derived CDR1 and CDR2 are MGHRA and YSYEKL. CDR3 length equals 16 residues. The CDR3 bases are TGTGCCAGCAGCCAAGGTTTGGGACCCGAGACGGAGACCCAGTACTTC. Translation: CASSQGLGPETETQYF.

The chain uses TRBV5-4 and TRBJ2-6, with D possibly matching TRBD1 (7 bases). Per the germline V gene, CDR1 is SGHNT and CDR2 is YYREEE (reference sequence). The CDR3 has 18 amino acids. Trimming left V 4 bases short and J 2 bases short, with 19 bases between. Here the CDR3 DNA reads TGTGCCAGCAGCCCGGGGGAGGCAGGGGGAGCTGGGGCCAACGTCCTGACTTTC. This codes for CASSPGEAGGAGANVLTF. Filled out from reference TRBV5-4 and TRBJ2-6, the complete variable domain reads ETGVTQSPTHLIKTRGQQVTLRCSSQSGHNTVSWYQQALGQGPQFIFQYYREEENGRGNFPPRFSGLQFPNYSSELNVNALELDDSALYLCASSPGEAGGAGANVLTFGAGSRLTVL.

In its sample, this clone was seen a few times. V and J are TRBV4-1 and TRBJ1-1, with D possibly being TRBD1 (6 bases). The CDR3 runs 15 residues. The germline gives CDR1 MGHRA, CDR2 YSYEKL. The V end lost 2 bases, the J end lost 4 bases, and 14 bases lay between the germline ends. The CDR3 sequence is CASSQFTGSTTEAFF. CDR3 nucleotide sequence: TGCGCCAGCAGCCAATTCACAGGGAGTACCACTGAAGCTTTCTTT.

The chain uses TRBV19 and TRBJ2-1; tentatively, D is TRBD1 or TRBD2 (6 bases each). In germline, CDR1 is LNHDA, CDR2 SQIVND (reference sequence). The CDR3 length is 15 residues. V lost 3 bases to trimming and J lost 8 bases, with 17 bases between them. CDR3 nucleotide sequence: TGTGCCAGTAGTATGGAGGGGGGCAGGGTACATGAGCAGTTCTTC. Translating it yields CASSMEGGRVHEQFF.

The chain couples TRBV21-1 to TRBJ1-2; the table's TRBD1 call for D was not verified on the DNA. TRBV21-1 is given as a pseudogene. There are 13 residues in the CDR3. The CDR3 sequence is CASSNRTGDGYTF. The CDR3 bases are TGTGCCAGCAGCAATAGGACAGGCGATGGCTACACCTTC.

The chain joins TRBV4-1 to TRBJ2-3; 9 nucleotides match TRBD1. Germline loops: CDR1 MGHRA, CDR2 YSYEKL. V lost 0 bases to trimming and J lost 6 bases; unmatched junction nucleotides: 4. This CDR3 has 15 amino acids. The CDR3 here is CASSQEQGARDTQYF. The DNA for the CDR3 is TGCGCCAGCAGCCAAGAACAGGGGGCAAGGGATACGCAGTATTTT.

To note about this clone: The CDR3 end shows no conserved phenylalanine or tryptophan, and so a read error is likely. It is unclear where the CDR3 begins or ends on the DNA, so no DNA is shown, and the CDR3 is as TCRdb lists it. The chain combines TRBV19 with TRBJ1-2. From its first to its last residue, the CDR3 has 10 amino acids. CDR1 and CDR2 (germline): LNHDA, SQIVND (reference sequence). The CDR3 protein is CASTSSRTVG.

Relative to its sample, this clone is medium-sized. V gene TRBV2 combines with J gene TRBJ2-7; no clear D. The CDR3 covers 11 residues. Germline CDR1 SNHLY, CDR2 FYNNEI. V shed 6 bases and J shed 4 bases, with 7 bases lying between them. CDR3 DNA sequence: TGTGCCAGCAGGGGAACGTACGAGCAGTACTTC. Protein sequence: CASRGTYEQYF.

The chain joins TRBV5-1 to TRBJ1-1; tentatively, D is TRBD1 (6 bases). This CDR3 is built from 15 residues. The germline gives CDR1 SGHRS, CDR2 YFSETQ. Trimming removed 4 bases from V and 7 bases from J, with 20 bases in between. Here the CDR3 DNA reads TGCGCCAGCAGCGAGGGTGGGTCAGGGGCCATTGAAGCTTTCTTT. It codes for CASSEGGSGAIEAFF.